Described below is a single T cell receptor (beta chain) sequence and its context. Per germline, CDR1 SGHTA and CDR2 FQGNSA. The CDR3 has 14 amino acids. The trim removed 2 bases at V and 6 bases at J, leaving 4 bases unmatched. In the original analysis: Amplification of reference gene primers was used by the study to estimate nucleated cell counts. Sequencing was performed with immunoSEQ multiplex PCR; in TCRdb, only in-frame clones are kept and a portion is missing. The V and J calls and clone size come from that table; D and trimming were worked out from the DNA. The sample lists approximately 160,000 clones; approximately 87% were seen once. These data belong to a study of blood T cell repertoires in COVID-19. Study-level background: COVID-19 samples collected from the United States, Italy and Spain covered acute and convalescent phases. PBMCs, B-cell-depleted T cells, or T cells provided the cDNA or gDNA that made up the material.

This clonotype originated in a woman between 70 and 85 years old with acute or convalescent COVID-19. The sequenced sample was peripheral blood. The chain employs TRBV7-2 and TRBJ2-7, with 10 positions matching TRBD1. The CDR3 DNA is TGTGCCAGCAGCTTACGGGACAGGGGAGCCGAGCAGTACTTC. This translates into CASSLRDRGAEQYF.